This T cell receptor beta chain was found in a study of cytomegalovirus exposure and HLA in healthy donors. The CDR3 has 15 amino acids. Trimming cost V 6 bases and J 1 base; bases outside gene matches: 6. Germline CDR1 reads MDHEN; CDR2 reads SYDVKM. 13 Jbeta primers and 60 Vbeta primers were used for the PCR. Measured with immunoSEQ multiplex PCR; TCRdb has only the in-frame clones, and not every one. The data show 90,000 to 120,000 clones, approximately 70% seen once. The TCR comes from a man in his forties in good health and CMV-seropositive. The chain uses TRBV28 and TRBJ1-5; 7 nucleotides match TRBD1. The sequencing sample was made of PBMCs. CDR3 amino acids: CASRGTGESNQPQHF. In DNA form, the CDR3 reads TGTGCCAGCAGGGGCACAGGGGAGAGCAATCAGCCCCAGCATTTT.